Here is one T cell receptor (beta chain) with its context. Its antigen is not known. This record belongs to a study of shared clonotypes between healthy human individuals. For the study at large: For every donor, three CD4 naive, three CD4 memory, two CD8 naive and one CD8 memory plates were used. Study outcomes and limitations: Non-shared clonotypes were found to have lower generation probabilities than the clonotypes that were shared by all four of the sorted-subset donors. Between a handful of donors, naive CD4 clonotypes were shared at a level of about 5%. Estimated clonotype richness was generally higher in naive than memory subsets.

Profiling relied on immunoSEQ multiplex PCR, and the TCRdb table lists in-frame clones only, not all of them. Among about 380,000 clones listed, roughly 96% were seen once. The TCR comes from a young man in good health. The specimen sequenced was memory CD8+ T cells sorted from blood. The sample's subset: CD45RO+ cells pooled with CCR7-negative TemRA cells.

CDR3 DNA: TGTGCCACCGATATCCCGGGACTTTCGCTAGATACGCAGTATTTT. It is translated as CATDIPGLSLDTQYF. The chain employs TRBV6-6 and TRBJ2-3; TRBD2 is a possible D gene (6 bases). Germline V gene data show CDR1 as MNHNY and CDR2 as SVGAGI (reference sequence). Deletions cut 10 bases from V and 5 bases from J, with 22 bases between. CDR3 length equals 15 residues.